This is a list of T cell receptor beta chains from one sample in a study of Ad26.COV2.S vaccination and SARS-CoV-2 variants. The protocol was immunoSEQ multiplex PCR, while the TCRdb copy is restricted to in-frame clones and leaves out a portion. The sample holds roughly 450,000 clones, about nine tenths seen once. The sequences come from peripheral blood, collected in a trial of Ad26.COV2.S vaccine versus placebo. These receptor sequences come from a person between 18 and 65 years old who received the Ad26.COV2.S COVID-19 vaccine or a placebo. Each CDR3 is given with its conserved first and last residue. D genes are given only for firm matches. A row's size may be missing; if present it is once, few, many or a size class.

clone size,V gene,D gene,J gene,CDR3 protein,CDR3 DNA
NA,TRBV4-3,TRBD1,TRBJ1-2,CASSRLGQGAGYTF,TGCGCCAGCAGCCGTCTGGGACAGGGGGCGGGCTACACCTTC
NA,TRBV14,NA,TRBJ2-5,CASSQDKSVLLGETQYF,TGTGCCAGCAGCCAAGATAAGAGCGTTTTACTAGGAGAGACCCAGTACTTC
NA,TRBV6-5,NA,TRBJ1-5,CASKPYSNQPQHF,TGTGCCAGCAAACCGTATAGCAATCAGCCCCAGCATTTT
NA,TRBV12-5,TRBD1,TRBJ1-3,CASGGTEGNTIYF,TGTGCTAGTGGAGGGACAGAAGGAAACACCATATATTTT
NA,TRBV29-1,TRBD2,TRBJ2-5,CSVGTGTSVKETQYF,TGCAGCGTCGGTACCGGGACTAGCGTCAAAGAGACCCAGTACTTC
NA,TRBV7-2,TRBD1,TRBJ1-5,CASSRDRGSQPQHF,TGTGCCAGCAGCCGGGACAGGGGGTCTCAGCCCCAGCATTTT
NA,TRBV5-4,NA,TRBJ2-3,CASSKGQSTDTQYF,TGTGCCAGCAGCAAAGGACAGAGCACAGATACGCAGTATTTT
NA,TRBV28,NA,TRBJ2-7,CASSQSGGSYEQYF,TGTGCCAGCAGCCAGTCCGGGGGTTCCTACGAGCAGTACTTC
NA,TRBV9,NA,TRBJ2-5,CASSERSGDQYF,TGTGCCAGCAGCGAACGTTCGGGAGACCAGTACTTC
NA,TRBV4-1,NA,TRBJ2-7,CASSQEDSAYEQYF,TGCGCCAGCAGCCAAGAGGACAGTGCCTACGAGCAGTACTTC
NA,TRBV3-1/TRBV3-2,NA,TRBJ1-1,CASSPPLSYTEAFF,TGTGCCAGCAGCCCCCCCCTTAGTTACACTGAAGCTTTCTTT
NA,TRBV7-8,TRBD2,TRBJ2-7,CASSYTGGLAATYEQYF,TGTGCCAGCAGCTACACTGGGGGACTAGCGGCAACCTACGAGCAGTACTTC
NA,TRBV5-6,NA,TRBJ2-2,CASSLNQGYTGELFF,TGTGCCAGCAGCTTAAATCAGGGATACACCGGGGAGCTGTTTTTT
NA,TRBV19,NA,TRBJ2-6,CASSPFSGFSGANVLTF,TGTGCCAGTAGTCCCTTTTCGGGGTTCTCTGGGGCCAACGTCCTGACTTTC
NA,TRBV12-3/TRBV12-4,NA,TRBJ1-1,CASSLAQGTEAFF,TGTGCCAGCAGTTTAGCCCAGGGCACTGAAGCTTTCTTT
NA,TRBV19,TRBD1,TRBJ1-5,CASSNWVGTGGNQPQHF,TGTGCCAGTAGTAATTGGGTGGGGACAGGGGGCAATCAGCCCCAGCATTTT
few,TRBV6-5,TRBD1,TRBJ2-7,CASSYSQGAPLEQYF,TGTGCCAGCAGTTACTCACAGGGGGCCCCTCTCGAGCAGTACTTC
NA,TRBV7-8,TRBD2,TRBJ2-1,CASSLGYPPTSGRINEQFF,TGTGCCAGCAGCTTAGGATATCCCCCGACTAGCGGGAGAATCAATGAGCAGTTCTTC
NA,TRBV19,NA,TRBJ1-5,CASSSGTWGNQPQHF,TGTGCCAGTAGTTCCGGGACCTGGGGTAATCAGCCCCAGCATTTT
NA,TRBV6-5,NA,TRBJ2-2,CASSYSVTGELFF,TGTGCCAGCAGTTACTCGGTGACCGGGGAGCTGTTTTTT
NA,TRBV10-2,NA,TRBJ1-2,CASKEGSPSGYGYTF,TGCGCCAGCAAGGAGGGTTCCCCTTCTGGCTATGGCTACACCTTC
NA,TRBV27,TRBD1,TRBJ1-1,CASSFDRGTEAFF,TGTGCCAGCAGTTTTGACAGGGGTACTGAAGCTTTCTTT
NA,TRBV11-2,TRBD1,TRBJ1-2,CASSLRSAGGSYGYTF,TGTGCCAGCAGCTTAAGGTCCGCAGGGGGCTCCTATGGCTACACCTTC
NA,TRBV4-2,TRBD2,TRBJ2-5,CASSQEASGSGETQYF,TGTGCCAGCAGCCAAGAGGCTAGCGGGAGTGGAGAGACCCAGTACTTC
NA,TRBV19,NA,TRBJ2-2,CASSILDRDAGELFF,TGTGCCAGTAGTATCTTGGACCGGGACGCCGGGGAGCTGTTTTTT
NA,TRBV15,NA,TRBJ2-5,CATSRVQEETQYF,TGTGCCACCAGCAGGGTACAGGAAGAGACCCAGTACTTC
NA,TRBV19,NA,TRBJ2-5,CASSIFVAQETQYF,TGTGCCAGTAGTATATTCGTGGCCCAAGAGACCCAGTACTTC
once,TRBV4-3,NA,TRBJ2-7,CASSQDRVDSYEQYF,TGCGCCAGCAGCCAAGATCGGGTAGACTCTTACGAGCAGTACTTC
NA,TRBV5-1,NA,TRBJ1-6,CASSKDTYNSPLHF,TGCGCCAGCAGCAAGGACACCTATAATTCACCCCTCCACTTT
NA,TRBV27,TRBD1,TRBJ2-7,CASSLSRDSSSYEQYF,TGTGCCAGCAGTTTATCAAGGGACAGCAGTTCCTACGAGCAGTACTTC
once,TRBV27,NA,TRBJ2-3,CASSLGGATDTQYF,TGTGCCAGCAGTTTAGGGGGGGCCACAGATACGCAGTATTTT
NA,TRBV9,NA,TRBJ1-1,CASSVVGVPGTEAFF,TGTGCCAGCAGCGTAGTAGGGGTACCGGGGACTGAAGCTTTCTTT
once,TRBV7-2,TRBD1,TRBJ1-2,CASSPQGAGGGYTF,TGTGCCAGCAGCCCACAGGGGGCAGGGGGTGGCTACACCTTC
NA,TRBV2,TRBD2,TRBJ2-2,CASSEWAGGPTGELFF,TGTGCCAGCAGTGAATGGGCGGGAGGGCCTACCGGGGAGCTGTTTTTT
once,TRBV9,NA,TRBJ2-7,CASSVGGVSSYEQYF,TGTGCCAGCAGCGTAGGAGGGGTGTCCTCCTACGAGCAGTACTTC
NA,TRBV20-1,TRBD2,TRBJ2-7,CSASSAGEVLEQYF,TGCAGTGCTAGTTCGGCGGGAGAGGTACTCGAGCAGTACTTC
NA,TRBV7-9,TRBD2,TRBJ2-1,CASSFGAGVTDEQFF,TGTGCCAGCAGCTTCGGAGCGGGAGTTACGGATGAGCAGTTCTTC
NA,TRBV19,NA,TRBJ2-1,CASVAGPYNEQFF,TGTGCCAGTGTCGCGGGCCCTTACAATGAGCAGTTCTTC
once,TRBV28,NA,TRBJ1-2,CASSLPMSLSYGYTF,TGTGCCAGCAGTTTACCGATGAGCCTTTCCTATGGCTACACCTTC
NA,TRBV7-9,NA,TRBJ2-7,CASSPIGAPSYEQYF,TGTGCCAGCAGCCCGATTGGGGCGCCTTCCTACGAGCAGTACTTC
NA,TRBV27,NA,TRBJ1-2,CASSLSAGLGYGYTF,TGTGCCAGCAGTTTGTCCGCGGGTTTAGGCTATGGCTACACCTTC
NA,TRBV7-2,TRBD1,TRBJ1-2,CASSLGQGNGYTF,TGTGCCAGCAGCTTAGGACAGGGGAATGGCTACACCTTC
once,TRBV3-1/TRBV3-2,NA,TRBJ1-2,CASSQGGTGSHYGYTF,TGTGCCAGCAGCCAAGGAGGCACAGGGTCCCACTATGGCTACACCTTC
NA,TRBV7-9,NA,TRBJ2-7,CASSQGRYEQYF,TGTGCCAGCAGCCAGGGCCGATACGAGCAGTACTTC
NA,TRBV3-1/TRBV3-2,NA,TRBJ1-2,CASSQVGYGYTF,TGTGCCAGCAGCCAAGTGGGATATGGCTACACCTTC
NA,TRBV9,NA,TRBJ1-1,CASSPRNTEAFF,TGTGCCAGCAGCCCCAGGAACACTGAAGCTTTCTTT
once,TRBV9,TRBD2,TRBJ2-1,CASSVLAETFYGEQFF,TGTGCCAGCAGCGTTCTAGCGGAAACGTTCTACGGGGAGCAGTTCTTC
NA,TRBV6-5,NA,TRBJ2-5,CASSGARRPETQYF,TGTGCCAGCTCTGGAGCACGACGGCCAGAGACCCAGTACTTC
NA,TRBV27,NA,TRBJ2-7,CASSSGQSYEQYF,TGTGCCAGCAGTTCTGGACAAAGCTACGAGCAGTACTTC
NA,TRBV30,NA,TRBJ2-1,CAWSVLGNEQFF,TGTGCCTGGAGTGTATTAGGGAATGAGCAGTTCTTC
NA,TRBV29-1,NA,TRBJ2-7,CSTRGVSSYEQYF,TGCAGCACTCGAGGGGTCTCCTCGTACGAGCAGTACTTC
NA,TRBV7-9,NA,TRBJ2-3,CASSLDLADTQYF,TGTGCCAGCAGCTTAGATCTGGCAGATACGCAGTATTTT
once,TRBV19,NA,TRBJ1-4,CASSMPRINEKLFF,TGTGCCAGTAGTATGCCCCGGATTAATGAAAAACTGTTTTTT
NA,TRBV5-1,NA,TRBJ2-5,CASSFGVQETQYF,TGCGCCAGCAGCTTCGGGGTCCAAGAGACCCAGTACTTC
NA,TRBV11-2,NA,TRBJ1-2,CASSPQGVEGYTF,TGTGCCAGCAGCCCCCAAGGGGTCGAGGGCTACACCTTC
NA,TRBV28,TRBD2,TRBJ2-7,CASSLETGTSGYEQYF,TGTGCCAGCAGTCTAGAAACCGGGACTAGCGGATACGAGCAGTACTTC
NA,TRBV9,NA,TRBJ1-3,CASSVTPSGLGNTIYF,TGTGCCAGCAGCGTGACGCCGAGTGGTTTGGGAAACACCATATATTTT
NA,TRBV4-1,NA,TRBJ2-3,CASSQDLFTQYF,TGCGCCAGCAGCCAAGATCTCTTTACGCAGTATTTT
NA,TRBV3-1/TRBV3-2,NA,TRBJ1-6,CASSQVPVNSPLHF,TGTGCCAGCAGCCAAGTTCCGGTTAATTCACCCCTCCACTTT
NA,TRBV7-9,NA,TRBJ2-1,CASGSGGNEQFF,TGTGCCAGCGGGAGTGGCGGCAATGAGCAGTTCTTC